This T cell receptor beta chain was recorded in a study of T cells in Graves' hyperthyroidism and ophthalmopathy. Germline values: CDR1 SGDLS, CDR2 YYNGEE. The V and J ends lost 4 bases and 2 bases, in that order; junction bases with no gene match: 8. The CDR3 runs to 16 residues. Researchers took RNA transcripts and amplified the TCR beta CDR3 regions from them. RT-PCR in the first round (using the HTBI primer set) targeted the TCR CDR3. One entry per CDR3 protein, called by TCRdb with MiXCR from the multiplex PCR reads. Here the sample spans around 600,000 distinct CDR3 sequences, 14% being singletons. This clonotype was counted only a few times.

This TCR was sampled from a woman aged 18-30 years with Graves' ophthalmopathy. This chain connects TRBV9 to TRBJ2-1, with 8 bases matching TRBD1. Sequenced sample: blood. For the CDR3, the DNA is TGTGCCAGCAGCCCCATCCTACAGGGGGCCTACAATGAGCAGTTCTTC. Its protein is CASSPILQGAYNEQFF.